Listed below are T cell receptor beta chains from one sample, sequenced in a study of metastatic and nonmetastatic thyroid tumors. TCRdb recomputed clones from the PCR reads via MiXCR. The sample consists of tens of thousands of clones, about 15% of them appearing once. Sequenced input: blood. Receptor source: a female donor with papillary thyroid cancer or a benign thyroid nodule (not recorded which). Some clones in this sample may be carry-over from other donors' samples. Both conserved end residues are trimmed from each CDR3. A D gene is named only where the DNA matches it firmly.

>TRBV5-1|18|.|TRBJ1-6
ASSSTYGVGQKIYNSPLH
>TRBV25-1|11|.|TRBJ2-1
ASRGTPTNEQF
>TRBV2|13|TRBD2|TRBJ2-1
ASSEGGAGGDGQF
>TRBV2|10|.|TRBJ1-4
ASTTSNEKLF
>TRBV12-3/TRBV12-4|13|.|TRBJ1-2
ASSTRVLPGYGYT
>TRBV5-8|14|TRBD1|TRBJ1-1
ASSSGQGFRNTEAF
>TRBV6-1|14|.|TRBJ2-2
ASSPGPGVIAGELF
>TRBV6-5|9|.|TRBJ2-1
ASSWFYEQF
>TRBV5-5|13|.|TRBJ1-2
ASRPDSLVFYGYT
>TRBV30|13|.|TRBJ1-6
AWSLGGIDNSPLH
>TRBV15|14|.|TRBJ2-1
ATSDTTGTLVNEQF
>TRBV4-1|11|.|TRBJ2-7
ASSQGLKFEQY
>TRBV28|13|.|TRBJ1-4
ASSAAGATNEKLF
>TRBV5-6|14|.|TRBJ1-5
ASSLVFLGPETAQH
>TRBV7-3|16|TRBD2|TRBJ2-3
ASSRSLLAGGGADTQY
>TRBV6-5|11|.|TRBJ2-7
ASSYSLSYEQY
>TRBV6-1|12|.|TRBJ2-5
ASSEAQGFETQY
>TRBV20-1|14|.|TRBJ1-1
SARDFRTGPNTEAF
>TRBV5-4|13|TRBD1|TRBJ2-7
ASSYGQGAAYEQY
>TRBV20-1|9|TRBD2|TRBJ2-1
SLAGRNEQF
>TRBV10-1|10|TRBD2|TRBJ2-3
ASSPGTSGTT
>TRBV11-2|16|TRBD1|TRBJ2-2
ASSYLGQVQGDRGELF
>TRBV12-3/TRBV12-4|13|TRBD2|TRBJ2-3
ASSYSGGASDTQY
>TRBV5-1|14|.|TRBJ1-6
ASSLGGSTVSSPLH
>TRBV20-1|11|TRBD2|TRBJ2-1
SASGLAAGGQF
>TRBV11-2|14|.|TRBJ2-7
ASSFGRLGSSYEQY
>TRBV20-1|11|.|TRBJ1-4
SARSTQGEKLF
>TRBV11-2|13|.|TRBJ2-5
ASRSLGGRQETQY
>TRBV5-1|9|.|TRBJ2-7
ASSFEYEQY
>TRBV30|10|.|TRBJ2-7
AWSENSHEQY
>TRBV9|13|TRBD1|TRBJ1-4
ASSVTQGRNEKLF